This T cell receptor (beta chain) was found in a study of identifying expanded T cells in peripheral blood. Only one count was recorded for this clone. Its matching antigen is unknown. Between the trimmed V and J ends, which lost 0 bases and 0 bases, there was a span of 6 bases. CDR3 size: 15 residues. CDR1 is LNHNV, CDR2 YYDKDF, per germline (reference sequence). No infections or other immune events were documented during collection. TCRdb keeps only in-frame clones here, not all; method: immunoSEQ multiplex PCR. The sample contains some 78,000 clones, about four fifths of which appear only once. Study-level points and caveats: Over about two and four weeks, about 15 and 18 clones changed, versus roughly 1.1 between replicates.

Sequencing used blood. V and J are TRBV15 and TRBJ2-1, with D uncertain. This clonotype was obtained from a person aged 18 to 75 in good health. The CDR3 loop reads CATSREASSYNEQFF. The CDR3 DNA sequence: TGTGCCACCAGCAGAGAGGCGAGCTCCTACAATGAGCAGTTCTTC. Filled out from reference TRBV15 and TRBJ2-1, the complete variable domain reads DAMVIQNPRYQVTQFGKPVTLSCSQTLNHNVMYWYQQKSSQAPKLLFHYYDKDFNNEADTPDNFQSRRPNTSFCFLDIRSPGLGDTAMYLCATSREASSYNEQFFGPGTRLTVL.